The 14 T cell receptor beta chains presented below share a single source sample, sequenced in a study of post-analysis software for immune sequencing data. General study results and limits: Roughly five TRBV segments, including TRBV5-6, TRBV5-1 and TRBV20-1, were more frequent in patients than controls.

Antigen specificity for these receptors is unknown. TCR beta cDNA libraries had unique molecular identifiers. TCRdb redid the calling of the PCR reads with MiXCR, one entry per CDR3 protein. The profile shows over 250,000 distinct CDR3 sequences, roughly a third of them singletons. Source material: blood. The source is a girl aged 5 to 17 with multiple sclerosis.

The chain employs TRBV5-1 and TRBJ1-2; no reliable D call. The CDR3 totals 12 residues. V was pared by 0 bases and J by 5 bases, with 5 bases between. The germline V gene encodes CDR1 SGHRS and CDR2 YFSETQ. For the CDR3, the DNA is TGCGCCAGCAGCTTGGGAGCATATGGCTACACCTTC. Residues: CASSLGAYGYTF.

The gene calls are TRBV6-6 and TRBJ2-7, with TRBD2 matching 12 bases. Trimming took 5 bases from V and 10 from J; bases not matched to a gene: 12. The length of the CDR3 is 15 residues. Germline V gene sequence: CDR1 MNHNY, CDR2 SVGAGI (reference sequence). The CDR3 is CASSTRASGGALQYF. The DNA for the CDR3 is TGTGCCAGCAGTACCAGGGCTAGCGGGGGGGCCCTTCAGTACTTC.

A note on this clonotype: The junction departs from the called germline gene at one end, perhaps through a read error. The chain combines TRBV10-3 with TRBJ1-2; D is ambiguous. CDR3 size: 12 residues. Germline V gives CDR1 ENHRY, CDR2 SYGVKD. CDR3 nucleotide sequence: TGTGCCATCAGGCGGGCCGACTATGGCTACACCTTT. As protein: CAIRRADYGYTF.

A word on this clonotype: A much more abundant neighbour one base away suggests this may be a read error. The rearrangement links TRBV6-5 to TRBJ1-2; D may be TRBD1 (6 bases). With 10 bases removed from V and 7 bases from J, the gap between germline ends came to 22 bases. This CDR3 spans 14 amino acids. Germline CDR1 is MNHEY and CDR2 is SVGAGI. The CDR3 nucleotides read TGTGCCAACAGCACCATACAACAGGGTGGTGGCTACACCTTC. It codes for CANSTIQQGGGYTF.

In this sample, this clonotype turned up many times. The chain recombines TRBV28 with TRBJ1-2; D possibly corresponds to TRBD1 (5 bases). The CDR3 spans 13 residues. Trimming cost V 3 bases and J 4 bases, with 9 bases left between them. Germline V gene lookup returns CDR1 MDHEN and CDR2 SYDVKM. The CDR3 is CASSLQGSYGYTF. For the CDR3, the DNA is TGTGCCAGCAGTTTGCAGGGCAGCTATGGCTACACCTTC.

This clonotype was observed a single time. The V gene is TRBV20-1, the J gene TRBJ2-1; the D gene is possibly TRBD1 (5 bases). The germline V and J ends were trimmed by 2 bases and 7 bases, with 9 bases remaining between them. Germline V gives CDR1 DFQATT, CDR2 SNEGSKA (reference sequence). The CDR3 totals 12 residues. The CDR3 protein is CSARLQANEQFF. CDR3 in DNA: TGCAGTGCTAGACTACAGGCTAATGAGCAGTTCTTC.

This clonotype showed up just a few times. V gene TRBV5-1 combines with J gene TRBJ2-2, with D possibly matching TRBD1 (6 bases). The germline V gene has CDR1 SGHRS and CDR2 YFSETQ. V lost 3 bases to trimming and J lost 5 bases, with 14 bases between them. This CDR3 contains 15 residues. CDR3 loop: CASSSHTTGTGELFF. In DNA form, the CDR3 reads TGCGCCAGCAGCTCGCATACTACAGGGACCGGGGAGCTGTTTTTT. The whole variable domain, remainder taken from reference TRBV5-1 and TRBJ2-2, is KAGVTQTPRYLIKTRGQQVTLSCSPISGHRSVSWYQQTPGQGLQFLFEYFSETQRNKGNFPGRFSGRQFSNSRSEMNVSTLELGDSALYLCASSSHTTGTGELFFGEGSRLTVL.

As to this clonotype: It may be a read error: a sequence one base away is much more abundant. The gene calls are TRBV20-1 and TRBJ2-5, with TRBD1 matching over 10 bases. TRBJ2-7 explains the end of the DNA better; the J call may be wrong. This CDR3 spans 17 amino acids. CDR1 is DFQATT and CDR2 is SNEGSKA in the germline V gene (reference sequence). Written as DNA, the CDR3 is TGCAGTGCTAGAGGGACAGGGGGAAGGTCATCGGGAAGCGAGCAGTACTTC. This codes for CSARGTGGRSSGSEQYF.

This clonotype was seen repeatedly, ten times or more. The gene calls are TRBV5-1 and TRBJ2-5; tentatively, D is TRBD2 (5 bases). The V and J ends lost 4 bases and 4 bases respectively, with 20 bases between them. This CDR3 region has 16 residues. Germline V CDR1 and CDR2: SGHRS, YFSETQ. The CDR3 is CASSPARVVNGETQYF. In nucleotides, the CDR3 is TGCGCCAGCAGCCCAGCGCGGGTAGTAAACGGAGAGACCCAGTACTTC.

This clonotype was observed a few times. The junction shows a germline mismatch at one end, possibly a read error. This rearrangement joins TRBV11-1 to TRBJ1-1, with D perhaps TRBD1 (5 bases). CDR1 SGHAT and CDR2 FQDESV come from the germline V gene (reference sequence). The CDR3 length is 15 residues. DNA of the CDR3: TGTGCCAGCAGCTTTCTGGGGGGACCGAACACTGAAGTTTTCTTT. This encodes CASSFLGGPNTEVFF.

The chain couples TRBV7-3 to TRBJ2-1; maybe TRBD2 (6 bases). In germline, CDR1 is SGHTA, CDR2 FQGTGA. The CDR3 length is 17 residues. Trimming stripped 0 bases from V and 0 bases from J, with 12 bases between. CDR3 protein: CASSLTGGLDSYNEQFF. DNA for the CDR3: TGTGCCAGCAGCTTAACGGGAGGACTGGACTCCTACAATGAGCAGTTCTTC.

The CDR3 region is CASSLSPARSYNEQFF. The DNA of the CDR3 is TGTGCCAGCAGTTTATCTCCAGCACGGTCCTACAATGAGCAGTTCTTC. V is TRBV27 and J is TRBJ2-1; D is ambiguous. Trimming removed 0 bases from V and 1 base from J, with 10 bases in between. This CDR3 spans 16 amino acids. Germline V gene lookup returns CDR1 MNHEY and CDR2 SMNVEV (reference sequence).

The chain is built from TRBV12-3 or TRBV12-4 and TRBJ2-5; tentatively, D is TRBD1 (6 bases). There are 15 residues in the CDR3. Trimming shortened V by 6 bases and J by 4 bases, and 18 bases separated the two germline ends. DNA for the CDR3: TGTGCCAGCAGCCAAATACAGGTGGGGGCAGAGACCCAGTACTTC. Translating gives CASSQIQVGAETQYF.

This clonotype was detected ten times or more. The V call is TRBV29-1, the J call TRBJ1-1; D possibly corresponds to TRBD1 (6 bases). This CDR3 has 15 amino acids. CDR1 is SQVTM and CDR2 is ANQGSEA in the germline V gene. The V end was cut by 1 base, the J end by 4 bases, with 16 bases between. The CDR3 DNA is TGCAGCGTTGAAGTCAGGCGGGGAGGGGGCACTGAAGCTTTCTTT. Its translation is CSVEVRRGGGTEAFF.